This T cell receptor (beta chain) was identified in a study of liver allograft versus peripheral blood T cells. Study information: Comparisons were made between T cell receptor repertoires found in transplanted livers and those circulating in recipients' peripheral blood.

TCRdb reanalysed the reads using MiXCR and keeps one entry per CDR3 protein. The table shows 8,500 or so distinct CDR3 sequences, with about 25% occurring only once. The V end was cut by 0 bases, the J end by 2 bases, with 11 bases between. Germline V CDR1 and CDR2: SGHKS, YYEKEE (reference sequence). The CDR3 runs 15 residues. This clonotype counts as medium-sized. What it binds is unknown. General study results and limits: Intragraft liver T cell receptor repertoires reportedly differed from peripheral blood repertoires.

The source of this sequence is a human patient who had a liver transplant. Some T cells may possibly be graft donor cells. This sequence joins TRBV5-5 and TRBJ1-2; no clear D gene. CDR3 nucleotides: TGTGCCAGCAGCTTGGACACTTACGGGAACTATGGCTACACCTTC. It specifies CASSLDTYGNYGYTF.